This TCR beta chain appears in the sequencing data of a study of T cell changes during pregnancy in multiple sclerosis. This clone has a handful of counts. Assay used: immunoSEQ multiplex PCR; TCRdb lists only in-frame clones, some missing. The repertoire has around 80,000 clones, approximately 90% of them found once; the top ten carry 2.6%. This CDR3 spans 12 amino acids. V lost 5 bases to trimming and J lost 6 bases, with 8 bases between them. Germline-derived CDR1 and CDR2 are LNHDA and SQIVND (reference sequence). J is TRBJ1-5 and V is TRBV19, with D unresolved. This sequence originates from a female donor with multiple sclerosis, enrolled in a pregnancy study. The input for sequencing was peripheral blood, taken before pregnancy. The CDR3 nucleotides are TGTGCCAGTAGTCAAGAGAGTCAGCCCCAGCATTTT. It specifies CASSQESQPQHF.